Shown below are 13 T cell receptor beta chains from a single sample sequenced in a study of T cells in Graves' hyperthyroidism and ophthalmopathy. The source material, RNA transcripts, was used to amplify TCR beta CDR3 regions. In the first-round RT-PCR of the TCR CDR3, the HTBI primer set was used. In TCRdb, the multiplex PCR reads were re-called with MiXCR into one record per CDR3 protein. The sample carries approximately 600,000 distinct CDR3 sequences, about 15% recorded once. Input material: blood. The receptors here all came from a woman in her 30s with Graves' hyperthyroidism that later progressed to Graves' ophthalmopathy.

This clonotype was detected ten times or more. This sequence joins TRBV10-2 and TRBJ1-4; D is unclear. Looked up from germline, CDR1 is WSHSY and CDR2 is SAAADI. The CDR3 has 14 amino acids. The V end was cut by 4 bases, the J end by 0 bases, with 6 bases between. CDR3: CASSADATNEKLFF. In DNA form, the CDR3 reads TGCGCCAGCAGTGCCGACGCAACTAATGAAAAACTGTTTTTT.

This clonotype was observed at least ten times. V is TRBV6-5 and J is TRBJ1-2; D perhaps matches TRBD1 (5 bases). The CDR3 is 16 residues long. Per germline, CDR1 MNHEY and CDR2 SVGAGI. Trimming left V 0 bases short and J 0 bases short, with 11 bases between. The DNA of the CDR3 is TGTGCCAGCAGTTACTCCGCGGGGGGTCCTAACTATGGCTACACCTTC. Its protein product is CASSYSAGGPNYGYTF.

Ten or more counts support this clonotype. V and J are TRBV6-1 and TRBJ1-4; 9 bases line up with TRBD1. This CDR3 region has 20 residues. V gave up 2 bases and J gave up 8 bases; unmatched junction bases: 21. Germline CDR1 and CDR2: MNHNS and SASEGT. The CDR3 nucleotides are TGTGCCAGCAGTGAACCCCACTTCCGGGACAGGGAAGGACTTGGGGAAAAACTGTTTTTT. Translating it yields CASSEPHFRDREGLGEKLFF.

This rearrangement joins TRBV7-9 to TRBJ2-5, with TRBD2 identical over 10 bases. Germline V gives CDR1 SEHNR, CDR2 FQNEAQ (reference sequence). CDR3 length: 16 residues. V was pared by 0 bases and J by 1 base, with 2 bases of the junction left unmatched. CDR3 bases: TGTGCCAGCAGCTTAGCGGGGACTAGCGCCCAAGAGACCCAGTACTTC. It specifies CASSLAGTSAQETQYF.

This clonotype was seen repeatedly, ten times or more. The chain has TRBV12-3 or TRBV12-4 and TRBJ2-7; 7 bases are shared with TRBD2. The CDR3 runs 14 residues. J was trimmed by 5 bases and V by 3 bases; bases with no gene match: 7. CDR3 bases: TGTGCCAGCAGTTTCTGGGCGGGAGTAAACGAGCAGTACTTC. Translation: CASSFWAGVNEQYF.

This clonotype was counted many times. The chain uses TRBV9 and TRBJ1-1; a possible D gene is TRBD1 (6 bases). This CDR3 is 15 amino acids long. CDR1 is SGDLS and CDR2 is YYNGEE in the germline V gene. The V end lost 0 bases, the J end lost 11 bases, and 20 bases lay between the germline ends. This CDR3 reads CASSVVAGDKKNAFF. DNA for the CDR3: TGTGCCAGCAGCGTAGTAGCGGGGGACAAAAAAAACGCTTTCTTT. The complete variable domain, with remaining parts taken from reference TRBV9 and TRBJ1-1, reads DSGVTQTPKHLITATGQRVTLRCSPRSGDLSVYWYQQSLDQGLQFLIQYYNGEERAKGNILERFSAQQFPDLHSELNLSSLELGDSALYFCASSVVAGDKKNAFFGQGTRLTVV.

The V gene is TRBV4-2, the J gene TRBJ2-5, with 9 bases that match TRBD2. CDR3 length: 14 amino acids. J lost 5 bases, V lost 1 base, and 2 bases had no gene match. Looked up from germline, CDR1 is LGHNA and CDR2 is YNFKEQ. The CDR3 reads CASSQAGTSETQYF. The CDR3 bases are TGTGCCAGCAGCCAAGCCGGGACTAGCGAGACCCAGTACTTC.

A few counts support this clonotype. The chain couples TRBV20-1 to TRBJ1-1; D is perhaps TRBD1 (5 bases). Germline values: CDR1 DFQATT, CDR2 SNEGSKA (reference sequence). CDR3 size: 13 residues. V lost 6 bases and J lost 2, with 13 bases in between. CDR3 residues: CSARTPDNTEAFF. In DNA form, the CDR3 reads TGCAGTGCAAGGACACCGGATAACACTGAAGCTTTCTTT.

The rearrangement uses TRBV6-2 or TRBV6-3 and TRBJ1-4; D may be TRBD1 (5 bases). Per germline, CDR1 MNHEY and CDR2 SVGEGT. The V end lost 2 bases, the J end lost 8 bases, and 15 bases lay between the germline ends. The CDR3 length is 15 residues. In DNA, the CDR3 is TGTGCCAGCAGTTACGGCCTGGGACTGGGGGAAAAACTGTTTTTT. It specifies CASSYGLGLGEKLFF.

The V and J genes are TRBV7-9 and TRBJ1-4; D may be TRBD1 (5 bases). Trimming left V 6 bases short and J 3 bases short, with 14 bases between. The CDR3 is 15 residues long. CDR1 SEHNR and CDR2 FQNEAQ come from the germline V gene (reference sequence). CDR3: CASSSRGGSNEKLFF. In DNA, the CDR3 is TGTGCCAGCAGTTCTCGGGGGGGATCTAATGAAAAACTGTTTTTT.

This clonotype was counted at least ten times. The chain joins TRBV12-3 or TRBV12-4 to TRBJ1-2, with TRBD1 identical over 9 bases. V was clipped by 6 bases and J by 8 bases; unmatched bases: 10. The CDR3 length is 14 residues. CDR3: CASSGGTGRRGYTF. CDR3 in DNA: TGTGCCAGCAGCGGCGGGACAGGGAGGCGAGGCTACACCTTC.

This clonotype was observed many times. The gene calls are TRBV6-5 and TRBJ1-4, with unresolved D. The CDR3 is 15 amino acids. Looked up from germline, CDR1 is MNHEY and CDR2 is SVGAGI. The V end lost 2 bases, the J end lost 0 bases, and 7 bases lay between the germline ends. The CDR3 loop is CASSYLHATNEKLFF. The DNA for the CDR3 is TGTGCCAGCAGTTACCTACACGCAACTAATGAAAAACTGTTTTTT.

This clonotype was seen many times. The DNA for the CDR3 is TGTGCCAGCAGTGGAATGCCCGGGACAGGATCCTACGAGCAGTACTTC. Amino acid sequence: CASSGMPGTGSYEQYF. The V call is TRBV6-1, the J call TRBJ2-7; TRBD1 agrees at 8 bases. Germline trimming cut 4 bases from V and 1 base from J; bases unmatched to any gene: 9. The CDR3 contains 16 residues. Germline V gene data show CDR1 as MNHNS and CDR2 as SASEGT.